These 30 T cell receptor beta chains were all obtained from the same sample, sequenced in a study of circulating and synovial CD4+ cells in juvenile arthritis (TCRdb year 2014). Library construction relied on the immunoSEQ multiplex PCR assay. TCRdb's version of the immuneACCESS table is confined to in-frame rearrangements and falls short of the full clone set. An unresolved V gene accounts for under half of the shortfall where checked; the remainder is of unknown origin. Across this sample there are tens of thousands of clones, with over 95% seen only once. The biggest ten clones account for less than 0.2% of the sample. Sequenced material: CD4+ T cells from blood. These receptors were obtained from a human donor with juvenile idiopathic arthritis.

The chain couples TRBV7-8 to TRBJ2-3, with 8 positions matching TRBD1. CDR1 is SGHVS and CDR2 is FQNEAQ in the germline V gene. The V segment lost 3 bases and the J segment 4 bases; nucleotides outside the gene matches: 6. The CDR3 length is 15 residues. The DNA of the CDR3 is TGTGCCAGCAGCTTCAACAGGGGGTCCGCAGATACGCAGTATTTT. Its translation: CASSFNRGSADTQYF.

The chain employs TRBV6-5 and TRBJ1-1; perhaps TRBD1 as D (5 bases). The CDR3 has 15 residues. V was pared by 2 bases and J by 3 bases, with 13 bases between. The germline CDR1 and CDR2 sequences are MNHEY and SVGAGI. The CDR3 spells CASSYAPRQYTEAFF. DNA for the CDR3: TGTGCCAGCAGTTACGCTCCGCGACAGTACACTGAAGCTTTCTTT.

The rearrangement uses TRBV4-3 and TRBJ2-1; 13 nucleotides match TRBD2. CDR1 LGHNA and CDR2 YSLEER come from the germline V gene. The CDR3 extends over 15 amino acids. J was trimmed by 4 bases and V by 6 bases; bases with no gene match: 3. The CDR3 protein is CASRTSGGTYNEQFF. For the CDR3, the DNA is TGCGCCAGCAGGACTAGCGGGGGGACTTACAATGAGCAGTTCTTC.

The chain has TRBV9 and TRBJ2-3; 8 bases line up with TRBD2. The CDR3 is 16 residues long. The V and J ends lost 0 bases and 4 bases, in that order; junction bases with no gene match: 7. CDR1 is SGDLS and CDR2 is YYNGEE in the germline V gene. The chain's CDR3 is CASSVGGAGGPDTQYF. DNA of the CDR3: TGTGCCAGCAGCGTAGGAGGGGCGGGAGGACCAGATACGCAGTATTTT.

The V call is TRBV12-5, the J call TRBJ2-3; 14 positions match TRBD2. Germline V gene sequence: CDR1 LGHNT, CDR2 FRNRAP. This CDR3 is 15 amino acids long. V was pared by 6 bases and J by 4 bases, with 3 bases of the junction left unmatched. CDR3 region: CASGLGLAGADTQYF. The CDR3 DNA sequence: TGTGCTAGTGGCCTGGGACTAGCGGGGGCAGATACGCAGTATTTT. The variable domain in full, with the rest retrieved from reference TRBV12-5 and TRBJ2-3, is DARVTQTPRHKVTEMGQEVTMRCQPILGHNTVFWYRQTMMQGLELLAYFRNRAPLDDSGMPKDRFSAEMPDATLATLKIQPSEPRDSAVYFCASGLGLAGADTQYFGPGTRLTVL.

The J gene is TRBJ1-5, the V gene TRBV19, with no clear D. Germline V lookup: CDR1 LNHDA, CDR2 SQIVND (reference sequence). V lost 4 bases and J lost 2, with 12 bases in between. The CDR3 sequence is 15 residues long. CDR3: CASSRSGVGNQPQHF. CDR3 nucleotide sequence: TGTGCCAGTAGTAGGTCCGGGGTAGGCAATCAGCCCCAGCATTTT. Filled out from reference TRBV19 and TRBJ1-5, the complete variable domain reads DGGITQSPKYLFRKEGQNVTLSCEQNLNHDAMYWYRQDPGQGLRLIYYSQIVNDFQKGDIAEGYSVSREKKESFPLTVTSAQKNPTAFYLCASSRSGVGNQPQHFGDGTRLSIL.

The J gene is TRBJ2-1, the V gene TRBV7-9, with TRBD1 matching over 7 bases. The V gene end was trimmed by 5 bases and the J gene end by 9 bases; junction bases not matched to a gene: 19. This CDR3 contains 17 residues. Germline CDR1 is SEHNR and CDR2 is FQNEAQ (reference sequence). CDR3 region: CASSPFDWGQNPGEQFF. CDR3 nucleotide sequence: TGTGCCAGCAGCCCCTTTGATTGGGGACAGAACCCCGGTGAGCAGTTCTTC.

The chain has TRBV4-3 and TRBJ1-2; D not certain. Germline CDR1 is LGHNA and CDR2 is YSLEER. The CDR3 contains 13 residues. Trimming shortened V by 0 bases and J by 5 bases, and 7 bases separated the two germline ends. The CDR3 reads CASSQDNFYGYTF. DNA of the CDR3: TGCGCCAGCAGCCAAGATAATTTTTATGGCTACACCTTC.

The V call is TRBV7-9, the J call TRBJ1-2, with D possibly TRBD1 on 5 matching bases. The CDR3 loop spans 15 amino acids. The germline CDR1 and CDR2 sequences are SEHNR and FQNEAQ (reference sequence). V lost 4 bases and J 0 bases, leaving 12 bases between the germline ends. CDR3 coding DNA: TGTGCCAGCAGCTCAGGCGACAGATCTAACTATGGCTACACCTTC. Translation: CASSSGDRSNYGYTF.

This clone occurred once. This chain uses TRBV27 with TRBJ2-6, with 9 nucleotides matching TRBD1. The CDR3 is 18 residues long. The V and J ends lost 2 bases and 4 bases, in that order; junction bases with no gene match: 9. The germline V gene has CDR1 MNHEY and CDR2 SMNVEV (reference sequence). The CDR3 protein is CASSLRGTGLTGANVLTF. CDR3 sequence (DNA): TGTGCCAGCAGTTTAAGGGGGACAGGGCTTACCGGGGCCAACGTCCTGACTTTC. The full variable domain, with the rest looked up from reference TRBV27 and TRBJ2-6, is EAQVTQNPRYLITVTGKKLTVTCSQNMNHEYMSWYRQDPGLGLRQIYYSMNVEVTDKGDVPEGYKVSRKEKRNFPLILESPSPNQTSLYFCASSLRGTGLTGANVLTFGAGSRLTVL.

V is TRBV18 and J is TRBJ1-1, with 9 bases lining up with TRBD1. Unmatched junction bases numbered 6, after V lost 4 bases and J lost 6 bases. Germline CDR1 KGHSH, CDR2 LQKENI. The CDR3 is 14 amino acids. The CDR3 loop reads CASSQQGTGPEAFF. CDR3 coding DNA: TGTGCCAGCTCACAACAAGGGACAGGGCCTGAAGCTTTCTTT.

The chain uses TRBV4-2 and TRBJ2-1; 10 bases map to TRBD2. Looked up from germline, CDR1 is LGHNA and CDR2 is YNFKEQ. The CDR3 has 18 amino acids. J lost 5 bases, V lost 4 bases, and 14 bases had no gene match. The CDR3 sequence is CASSRPLGGAGGNNEQFF. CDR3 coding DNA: TGTGCCAGCAGCCGCCCCCTCGGGGGAGCGGGAGGGAACAATGAGCAGTTCTTC.

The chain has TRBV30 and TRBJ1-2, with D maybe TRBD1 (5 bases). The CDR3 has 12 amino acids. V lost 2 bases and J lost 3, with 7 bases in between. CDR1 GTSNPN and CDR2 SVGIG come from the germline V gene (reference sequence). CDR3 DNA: TGTGCCTGGAGTTCGGGGGACTATGGCTACACCTTC. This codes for CAWSSGDYGYTF.

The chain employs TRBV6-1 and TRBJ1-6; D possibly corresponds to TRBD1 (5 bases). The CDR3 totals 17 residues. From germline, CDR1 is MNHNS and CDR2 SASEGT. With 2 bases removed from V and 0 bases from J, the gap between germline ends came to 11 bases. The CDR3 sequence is CASSELQGSSYNSPLHF. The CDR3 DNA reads TGTGCCAGCAGTGAACTCCAGGGAAGCTCCTATAATTCACCCCTCCACTTT.

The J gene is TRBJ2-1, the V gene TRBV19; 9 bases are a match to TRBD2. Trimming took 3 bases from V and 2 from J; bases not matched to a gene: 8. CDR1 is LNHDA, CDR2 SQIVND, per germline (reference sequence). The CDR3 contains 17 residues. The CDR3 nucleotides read TGTGCCAGTAGTATTCATTCGGCGGGAGGGCCCTACAATGAGCAGTTCTTC. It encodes CASSIHSAGGPYNEQFF.

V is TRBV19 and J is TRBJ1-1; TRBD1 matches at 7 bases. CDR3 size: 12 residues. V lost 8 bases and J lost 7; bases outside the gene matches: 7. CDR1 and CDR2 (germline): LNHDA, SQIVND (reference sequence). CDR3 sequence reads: CASSTGYGEAFF. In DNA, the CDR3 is TGTGCCAGTTCGACAGGGTACGGTGAAGCTTTCTTT. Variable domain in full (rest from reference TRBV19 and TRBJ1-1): DGGITQSPKYLFRKEGQNVTLSCEQNLNHDAMYWYRQDPGQGLRLIYYSQIVNDFQKGDIAEGYSVSREKKESFPLTVTSAQKNPTAFYLCASSTGYGEAFFGQGTRLTVV.

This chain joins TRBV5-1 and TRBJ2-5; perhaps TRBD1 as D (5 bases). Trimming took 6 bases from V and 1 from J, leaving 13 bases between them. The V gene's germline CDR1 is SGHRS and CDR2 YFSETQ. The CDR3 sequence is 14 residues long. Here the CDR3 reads CASTLRQGQETQYF. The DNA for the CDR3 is TGCGCCAGCACCCTTCGGCAGGGCCAAGAGACCCAGTACTTC. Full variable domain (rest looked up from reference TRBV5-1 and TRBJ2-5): KAGVTQTPRYLIKTRGQQVTLSCSPISGHRSVSWYQQTPGQGLQFLFEYFSETQRNKGNFPGRFSGRQFSNSRSEMNVSTLELGDSALYLCASTLRQGQETQYFGPGTRLLVL.

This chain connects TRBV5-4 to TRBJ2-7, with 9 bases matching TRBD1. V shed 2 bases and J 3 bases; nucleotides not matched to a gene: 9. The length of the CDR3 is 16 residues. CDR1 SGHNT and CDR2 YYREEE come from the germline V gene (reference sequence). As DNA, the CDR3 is TGTGCCAGCAGCTTATGGAGGGACAGGGAACACTACGAGCAGTACTTC. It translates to CASSLWRDREHYEQYF.

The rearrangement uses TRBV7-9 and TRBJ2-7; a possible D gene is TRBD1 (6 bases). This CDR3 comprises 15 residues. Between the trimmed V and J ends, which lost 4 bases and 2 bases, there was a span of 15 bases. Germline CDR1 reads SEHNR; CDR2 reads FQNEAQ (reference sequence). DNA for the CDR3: TGTGCCAGCAGCTCCCCGGACAGATCGGCCTACGAGCAGTACTTC. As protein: CASSSPDRSAYEQYF.

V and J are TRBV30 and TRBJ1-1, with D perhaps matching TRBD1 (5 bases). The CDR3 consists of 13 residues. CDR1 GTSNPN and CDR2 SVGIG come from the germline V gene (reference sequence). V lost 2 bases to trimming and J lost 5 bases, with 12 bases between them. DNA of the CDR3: TGTGCCTGGAGTTGGGGGGAAGGGACTGAAGCTTTCTTT. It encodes CAWSWGEGTEAFF.

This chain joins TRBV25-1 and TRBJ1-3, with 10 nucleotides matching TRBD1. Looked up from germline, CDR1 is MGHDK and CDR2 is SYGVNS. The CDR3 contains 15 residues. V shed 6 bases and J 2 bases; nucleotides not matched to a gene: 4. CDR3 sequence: CASSAGQGAGNTIYF. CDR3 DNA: TGTGCCAGCAGCGCTGGACAGGGGGCTGGAAACACCATATATTTT. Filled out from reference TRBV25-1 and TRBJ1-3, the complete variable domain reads EADIYQTPRYLVIGTGKKITLECSQTMGHDKMYWYQQDPGMELHLIHYSYGVNSTEKGDLSSESTVSRIRTEHFPLTLESARPSHTSQYLCASSAGQGAGNTIYFGEGSWLTVV.

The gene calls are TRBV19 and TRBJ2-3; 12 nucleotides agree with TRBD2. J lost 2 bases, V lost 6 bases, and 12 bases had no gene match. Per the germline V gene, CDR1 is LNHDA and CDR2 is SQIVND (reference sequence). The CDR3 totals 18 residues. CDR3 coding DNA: TGTGCCAGTAGCAGGGGGACTAGCGGGCTGAGGGACACAGATACGCAGTATTTT. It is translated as CASSRGTSGLRDTDTQYF.

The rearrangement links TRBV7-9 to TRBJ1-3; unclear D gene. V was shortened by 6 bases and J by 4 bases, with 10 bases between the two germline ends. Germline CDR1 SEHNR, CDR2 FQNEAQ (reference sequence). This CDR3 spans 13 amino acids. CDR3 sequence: CASRPRGGNTIYF. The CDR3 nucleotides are TGTGCCAGCAGACCCCGGGGAGGAAACACCATATATTTT.

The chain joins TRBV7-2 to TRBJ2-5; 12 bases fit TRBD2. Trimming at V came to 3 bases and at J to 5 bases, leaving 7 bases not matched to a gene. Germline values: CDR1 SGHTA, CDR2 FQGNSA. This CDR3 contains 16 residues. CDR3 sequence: CASSLGGLAGRETQYF. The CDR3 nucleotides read TGTGCCAGCAGCTTGGGCGGACTAGCGGGAAGGGAGACCCAGTACTTC.

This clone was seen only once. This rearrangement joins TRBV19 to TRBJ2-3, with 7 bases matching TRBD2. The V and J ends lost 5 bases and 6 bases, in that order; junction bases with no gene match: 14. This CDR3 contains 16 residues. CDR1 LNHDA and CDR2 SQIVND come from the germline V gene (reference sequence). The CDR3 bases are TGTGCCAGTAGTGCACATTTCAAAGCGGGAACGGATACGCAGTATTTT. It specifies CASSAHFKAGTDTQYF.

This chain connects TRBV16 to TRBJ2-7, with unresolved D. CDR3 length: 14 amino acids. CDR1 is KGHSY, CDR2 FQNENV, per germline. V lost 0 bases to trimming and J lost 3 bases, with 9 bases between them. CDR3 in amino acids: CASSQSHNSYEQYF. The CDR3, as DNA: TGTGCCAGCAGCCAATCCCATAACAGCTACGAGCAGTACTTC.

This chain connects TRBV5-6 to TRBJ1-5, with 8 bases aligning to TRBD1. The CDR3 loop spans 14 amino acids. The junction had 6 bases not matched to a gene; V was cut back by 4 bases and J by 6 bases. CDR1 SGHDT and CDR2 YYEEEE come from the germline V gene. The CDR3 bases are TGTGCCAGCAGCACAGGACAGGGCGGTCAGCCCCAGCATTTT. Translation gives CASSTGQGGQPQHF.

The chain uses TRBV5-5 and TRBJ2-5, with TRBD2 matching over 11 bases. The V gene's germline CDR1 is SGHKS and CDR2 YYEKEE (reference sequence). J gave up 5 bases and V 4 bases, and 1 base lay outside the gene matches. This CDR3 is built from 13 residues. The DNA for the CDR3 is TGTGCCAGCAGCACTAGCGGGAGTGAGACCCAGTACTTC. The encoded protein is CASSTSGSETQYF.

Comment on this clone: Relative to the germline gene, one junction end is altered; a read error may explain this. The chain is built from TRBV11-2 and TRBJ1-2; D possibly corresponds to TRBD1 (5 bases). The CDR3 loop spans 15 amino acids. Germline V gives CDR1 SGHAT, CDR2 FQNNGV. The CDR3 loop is CASSLDLGVGYGYPF. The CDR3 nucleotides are TGTGCCAGCAGCTTAGATCTAGGGGTTGGCTATGGCTACCCCTTC.

CDR3 nucleotides: TGTGCCAGCAGCCGGGACAGGGGGTATCAGCCCCAGCATTTT. Its protein product is CASSRDRGYQPQHF. The chain carries TRBV7-2 and TRBJ1-5; 11 nucleotides line up with TRBD1. Unmatched junction bases numbered 2, after V lost 5 bases and J lost 5 bases. Germline V gene sequence: CDR1 SGHTA, CDR2 FQGNSA. The CDR3 extends over 14 amino acids. The complete variable domain, with remaining parts taken from reference TRBV7-2 and TRBJ1-5, reads GAGVSQSPSNKVTEKGKDVELRCDPISGHTALYWYRQSLGQGLEFLIYFQGNSAPDKSGLPSDRFSAERTGGSVSTLTIQRTQQEDSAVYLCASSRDRGYQPQHFGDGTRLSIL.